This T cell receptor beta chain stems from a study of T cell repertoires in cytomegalovirus infection. Study background: Matching HLA type and CMV infection were both indicated by public TCR beta signatures.

The CDR3 contains 12 residues. Germline V gene data show CDR1 as MNHEY and CDR2 as SVGAGI. V lost 4 bases and J 5 bases, leaving 6 bases between the germline ends. Using its own MiXCR run on the reads, TCRdb lists one record per CDR3 protein. This sample yields tens of thousands of distinct CDR3 sequences, of which roughly 34% are seen a single time; about three quarters belongs to the top ten. Remarks on this clonotype: Its antigen is not known.

The rearrangement joins TRBV6-5 to TRBJ2-1; D unresolved. The sequenced sample consisted of PBMCs, sequenced either directly or after in vitro stimulation (not recorded which). This TCR came from a human donor in good health (CMV status not recorded). Some clones in this sample may be carry-over from other donors' samples. Written as DNA, the CDR3 is TGTGCCAGCAGTTCTCTCAACAATGAGCAGTTCTTC. Its protein product is CASSSLNNEQFF.